This T cell receptor beta chain emerged from a study of T cell changes during pregnancy in multiple sclerosis. V gave up 0 bases and J gave up 3 bases, with 11 bases separating them. CDR1 LGHNA and CDR2 YSLEER come from the germline V gene. The CDR3 runs to 15 residues. Clones were sequenced by immunoSEQ multiplex PCR, and TCRdb holds only the in-frame ones, with some missing. The sample lists over 90,000 clones, around 90% seen once, with approximately 0.99% in the top ten. This receptor was identified in a female donor with multiple sclerosis, enrolled in a pregnancy study. The material sequenced was peripheral blood, taken before pregnancy. The V call is TRBV4-3, the J call TRBJ1-2; a possible D gene is TRBD1 (6 bases). The DNA for the CDR3 is TGCGCCAGCAGCCAAGATAGGGCAGGGGACTATGGCTACACCTTC. Translated: CASSQDRAGDYGYTF.